This TCR beta chain was observed in a study of T-cell memory formation after mild COVID-19. The CDR3 sequence is 14 residues long. The ends were cut back, 2 bases at V and 10 bases at J, with 12 bases in the middle. Germline V lookup: CDR1 MNHEY, CDR2 SVGAGI. TCRdb reprocessed the 5' RACE reads with MiXCR, giving one entry per CDR3 protein. The sample holds 50,000 or so distinct CDR3 sequences; approximately 9% are singletons and the top ten take about an eighth. This clonotype was seen ten or more times. The rearrangement uses TRBV6-5 and TRBJ1-6, with D tentatively TRBD1 (5 bases). The receptor was isolated from an adult woman who had mild COVID-19 (a few samples of this study predate the infection). Cell type and time point are not known. Sequences were obtained from PBMCs or a T cell subset sorted from them (not recorded which). In nucleotides, the CDR3 is TGTGCCAGCAGTTACCGTCAGGGTTGGTCACCCCTCCACTTT. Protein: CASSYRQGWSPLHF.